The source of this T cell receptor beta chain is a study of identical twins. Study-wide results and limits: Analyses of zero insertions could be partly confounded by invariant MAIT and iNKT cells.

Worth noting for this clonotype: The antigen is undetermined.

From germline, CDR1 is LGHNA and CDR2 YNFKEQ. The CDR3 has 15 amino acids. V was pared by 0 bases and J by 7 bases, with 15 bases between. Healthy Caucasians provided all donations. TCRdb called the 5' RACE reads again in MiXCR, with one record for every CDR3 protein. Counted here are about 890,000 distinct CDR3 sequences, roughly an eighth occurring once; the ten biggest clones make up 1.5% to 2%. The sample also formed part of further work on yellow fever vaccine responses in identical twins. That report adds: Reports say the vaccine T cell response in twins looked partly convergent and partly personalized.

The chain is built from TRBV4-2 and TRBJ1-2; D is possibly TRBD1 (5 bases). Material: PBMCs. This TCR came from a woman between 18 and 29 years old in good health. CDR3 loop: CASSQDWDSNGGYTF. For the CDR3, the DNA is TGTGCCAGCAGCCAAGATTGGGACTCCAACGGTGGCTACACCTTC.